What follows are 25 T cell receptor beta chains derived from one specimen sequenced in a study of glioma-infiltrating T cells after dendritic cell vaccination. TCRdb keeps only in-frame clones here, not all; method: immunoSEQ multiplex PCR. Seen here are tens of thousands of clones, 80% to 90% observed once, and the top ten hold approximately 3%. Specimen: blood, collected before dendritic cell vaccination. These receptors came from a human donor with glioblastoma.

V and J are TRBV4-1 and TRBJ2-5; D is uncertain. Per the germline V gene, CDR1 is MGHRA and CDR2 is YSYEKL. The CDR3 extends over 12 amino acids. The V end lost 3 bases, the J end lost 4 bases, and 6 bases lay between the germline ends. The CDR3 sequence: CASSHRGETQYF. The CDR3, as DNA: TGCGCCAGCAGCCACCGAGGAGAGACCCAGTACTTC.

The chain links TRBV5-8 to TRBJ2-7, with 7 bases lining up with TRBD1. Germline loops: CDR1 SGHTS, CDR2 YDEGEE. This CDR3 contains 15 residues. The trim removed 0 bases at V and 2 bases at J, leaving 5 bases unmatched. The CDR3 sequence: CASSLGQGLTYEQYF. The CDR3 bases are TGTGCCAGCAGCTTGGGACAGGGTCTTACCTACGAGCAGTACTTC.

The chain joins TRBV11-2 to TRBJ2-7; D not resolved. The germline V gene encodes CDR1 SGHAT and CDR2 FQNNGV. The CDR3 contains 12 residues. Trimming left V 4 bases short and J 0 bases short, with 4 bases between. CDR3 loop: CASSSISYEQYF. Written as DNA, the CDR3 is TGTGCCAGCAGCTCCATCTCCTACGAGCAGTACTTC.

The CDR3 loop is CASGLSGGQPHEQYF. CDR3 nucleotides: TGTGCTAGTGGTTTGTCAGGTGGGCAGCCCCACGAGCAGTACTTC. This sequence joins TRBV12-5 and TRBJ2-7; no clear D gene. The length of the CDR3 is 15 residues. Trimming shortened V by 2 bases and J by 5 bases, and 16 bases separated the two germline ends. Germline values: CDR1 LGHNT, CDR2 FRNRAP.

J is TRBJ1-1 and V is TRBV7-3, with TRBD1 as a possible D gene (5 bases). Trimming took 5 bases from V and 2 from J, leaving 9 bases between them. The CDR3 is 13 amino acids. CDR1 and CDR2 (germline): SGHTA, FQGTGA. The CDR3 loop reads CASSLRENTEAFF. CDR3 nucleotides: TGTGCCAGCAGCCTCAGGGAAAACACTGAAGCTTTCTTT.

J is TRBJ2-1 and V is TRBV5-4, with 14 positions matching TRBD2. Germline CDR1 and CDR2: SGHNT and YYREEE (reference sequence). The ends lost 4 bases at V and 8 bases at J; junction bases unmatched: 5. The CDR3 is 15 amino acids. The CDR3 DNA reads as TGTGCCAGCAGCGGGGGGACTAGCGGGAGTGATGAGCAGTTCTTC. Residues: CASSGGTSGSDEQFF. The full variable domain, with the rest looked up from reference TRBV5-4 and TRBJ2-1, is ETGVTQSPTHLIKTRGQQVTLRCSSQSGHNTVSWYQQALGQGPQFIFQYYREEENGRGNFPPRFSGLQFPNYSSELNVNALELDDSALYLCASSGGTSGSDEQFFGPGTRLTVL.

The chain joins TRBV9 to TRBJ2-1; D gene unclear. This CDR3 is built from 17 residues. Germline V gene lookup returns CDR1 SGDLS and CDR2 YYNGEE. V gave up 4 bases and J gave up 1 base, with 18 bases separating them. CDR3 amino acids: CASSPLLVELSYNEQFF. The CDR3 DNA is TGTGCCAGCAGCCCCCTGTTAGTGGAGCTTTCCTACAATGAGCAGTTCTTC.

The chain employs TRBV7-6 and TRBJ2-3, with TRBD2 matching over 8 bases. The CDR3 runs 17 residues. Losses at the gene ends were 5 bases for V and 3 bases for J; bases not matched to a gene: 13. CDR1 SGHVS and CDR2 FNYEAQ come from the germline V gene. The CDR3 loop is CASSTPPGGGGTDTQYF. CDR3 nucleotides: TGTGCCAGCAGCACCCCACCGGGGGGGGGCGGTACAGATACGCAGTATTTT.

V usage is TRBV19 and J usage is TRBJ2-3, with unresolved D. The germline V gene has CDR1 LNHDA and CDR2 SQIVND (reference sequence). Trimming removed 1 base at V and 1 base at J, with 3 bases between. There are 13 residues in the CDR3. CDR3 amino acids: CASSIGGTDTQYF. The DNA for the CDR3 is TGTGCCAGTAGTATAGGAGGCACAGATACGCAGTATTTT.

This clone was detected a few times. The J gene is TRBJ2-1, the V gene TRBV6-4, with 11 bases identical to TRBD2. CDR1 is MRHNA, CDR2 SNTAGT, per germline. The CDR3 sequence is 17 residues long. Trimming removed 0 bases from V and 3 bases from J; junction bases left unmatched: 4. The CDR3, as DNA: TGTGCCAGCAGTGACTCCCCCACTAGCGGGGGCTACAATGAGCAGTTCTTC. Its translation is CASSDSPTSGGYNEQFF.

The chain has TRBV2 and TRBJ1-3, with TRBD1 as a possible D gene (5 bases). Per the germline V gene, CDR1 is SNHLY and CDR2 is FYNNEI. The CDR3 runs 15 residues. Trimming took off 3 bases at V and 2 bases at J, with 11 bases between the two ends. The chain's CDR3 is CASSDQGLPGNTIYF. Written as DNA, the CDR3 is TGTGCCAGCAGTGATCAGGGTCTTCCTGGAAACACCATATATTTT.

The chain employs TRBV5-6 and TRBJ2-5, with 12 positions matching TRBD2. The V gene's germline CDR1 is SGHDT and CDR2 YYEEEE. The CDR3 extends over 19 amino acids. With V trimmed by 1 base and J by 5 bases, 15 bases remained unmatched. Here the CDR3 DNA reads TGTGCCAGCAGCTTGATTGTTTCTGCGACTAGCGGGAGTCGGGAGACCCAGTACTTC. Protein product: CASSLIVSATSGSRETQYF.

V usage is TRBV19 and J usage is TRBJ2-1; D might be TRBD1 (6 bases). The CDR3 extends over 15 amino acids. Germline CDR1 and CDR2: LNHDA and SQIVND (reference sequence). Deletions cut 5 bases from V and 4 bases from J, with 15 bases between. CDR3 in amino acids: CASSLQGSGYNEQFF. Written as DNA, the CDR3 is TGTGCCAGTAGTCTCCAGGGGTCTGGGTACAATGAGCAGTTCTTC.

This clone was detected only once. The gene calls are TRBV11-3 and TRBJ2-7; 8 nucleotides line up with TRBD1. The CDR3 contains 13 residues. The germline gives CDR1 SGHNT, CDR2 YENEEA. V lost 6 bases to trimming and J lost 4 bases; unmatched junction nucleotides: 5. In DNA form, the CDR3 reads TGTGCCAGCAGTCGGACAGGGCAATACGAGCAGTACTTC. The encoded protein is CASSRTGQYEQYF.

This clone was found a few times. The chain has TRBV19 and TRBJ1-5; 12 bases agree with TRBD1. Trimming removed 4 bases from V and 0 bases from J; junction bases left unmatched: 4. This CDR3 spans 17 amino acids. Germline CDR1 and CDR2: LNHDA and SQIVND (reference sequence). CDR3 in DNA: TGTGCCAGTAGTAAGGGGACAGGGGGCCTTAGCAATCAGCCCCAGCATTTT. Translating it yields CASSKGTGGLSNQPQHF.

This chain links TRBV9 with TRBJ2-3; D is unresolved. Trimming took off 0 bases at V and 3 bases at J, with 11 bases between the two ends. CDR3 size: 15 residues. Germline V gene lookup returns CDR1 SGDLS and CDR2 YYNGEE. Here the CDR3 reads CASSVGSIRTDTQYF. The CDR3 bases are TGTGCCAGCAGCGTAGGGAGCATTAGGACAGATACGCAGTATTTT.

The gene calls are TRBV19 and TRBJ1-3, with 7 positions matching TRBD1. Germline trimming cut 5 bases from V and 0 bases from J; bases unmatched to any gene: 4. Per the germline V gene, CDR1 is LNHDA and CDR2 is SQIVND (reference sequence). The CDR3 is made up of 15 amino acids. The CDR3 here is CASSLGTVSGNTIYF. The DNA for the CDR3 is TGTGCCAGTAGTCTCGGGACAGTCTCTGGAAACACCATATATTTT. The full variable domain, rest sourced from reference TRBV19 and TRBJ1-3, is DGGITQSPKYLFRKEGQNVTLSCEQNLNHDAMYWYRQDPGQGLRLIYYSQIVNDFQKGDIAEGYSVSREKKESFPLTVTSAQKNPTAFYLCASSLGTVSGNTIYFGEGSWLTVV.

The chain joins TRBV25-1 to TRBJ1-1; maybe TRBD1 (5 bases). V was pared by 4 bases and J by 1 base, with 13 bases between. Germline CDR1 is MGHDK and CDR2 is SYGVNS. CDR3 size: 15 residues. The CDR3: CASSVLQAPNTEAFF. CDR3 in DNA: TGTGCCAGCAGTGTTCTACAGGCCCCGAACACTGAAGCTTTCTTT.

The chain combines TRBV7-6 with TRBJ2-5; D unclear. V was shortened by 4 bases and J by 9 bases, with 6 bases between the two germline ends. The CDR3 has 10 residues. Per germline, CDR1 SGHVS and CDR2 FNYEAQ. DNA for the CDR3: TGTGCCAGCAGCTCCGGAGCCCAGTACTTC. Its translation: CASSSGAQYF.

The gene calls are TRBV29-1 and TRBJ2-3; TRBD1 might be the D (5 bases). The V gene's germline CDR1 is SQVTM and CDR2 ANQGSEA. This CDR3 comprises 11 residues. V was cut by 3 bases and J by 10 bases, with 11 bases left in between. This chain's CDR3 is CSVDDRAAQYF. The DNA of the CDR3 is TGCAGCGTTGATGACAGAGCCGCGCAGTATTTT.

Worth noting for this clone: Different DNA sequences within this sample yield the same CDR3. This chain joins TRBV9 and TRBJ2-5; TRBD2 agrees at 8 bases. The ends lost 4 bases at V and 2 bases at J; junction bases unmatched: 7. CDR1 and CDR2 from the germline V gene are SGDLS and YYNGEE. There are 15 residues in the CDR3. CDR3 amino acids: CASSRGAGGQETQYF. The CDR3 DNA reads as TGTGCCAGCAGCAGAGGGGCGGGGGGACAAGAGACCCAGTACTTC.

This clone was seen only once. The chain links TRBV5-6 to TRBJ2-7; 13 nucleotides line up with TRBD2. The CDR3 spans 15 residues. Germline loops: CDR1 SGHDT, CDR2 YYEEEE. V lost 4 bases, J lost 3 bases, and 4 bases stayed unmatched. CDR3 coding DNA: TGTGCCAGCAGCAGGGGACTAGCGGGAAACTACGAGCAGTACTTC. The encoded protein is CASSRGLAGNYEQYF.

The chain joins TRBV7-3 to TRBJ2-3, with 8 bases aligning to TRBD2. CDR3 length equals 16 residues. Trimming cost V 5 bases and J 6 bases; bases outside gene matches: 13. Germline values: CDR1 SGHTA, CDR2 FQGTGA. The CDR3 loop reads CASSPGGTGGRDTQYF. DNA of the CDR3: TGTGCCAGCAGCCCCGGTGGGACGGGGGGGCGGGATACGCAGTATTTT.

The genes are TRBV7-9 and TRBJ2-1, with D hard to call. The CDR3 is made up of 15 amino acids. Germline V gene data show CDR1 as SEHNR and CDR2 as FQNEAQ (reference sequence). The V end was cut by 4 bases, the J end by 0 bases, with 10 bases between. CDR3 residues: CASSSSWSSYNEQFF. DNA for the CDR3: TGTGCCAGCAGCTCAAGCTGGAGCTCCTACAATGAGCAGTTCTTC.

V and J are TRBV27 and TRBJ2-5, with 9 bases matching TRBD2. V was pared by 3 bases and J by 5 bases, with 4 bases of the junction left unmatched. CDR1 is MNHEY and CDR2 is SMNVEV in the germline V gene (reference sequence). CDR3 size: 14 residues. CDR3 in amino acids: CASSFSGRGETQYF. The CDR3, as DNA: TGTGCCAGCAGTTTTAGCGGGAGAGGGGAGACCCAGTACTTC.